This TCR beta chain was captured by sequencing in a study of control samples from healthy donors and cancer patients. The repertoire was sequenced with immunoSEQ multiplex PCR; TCRdb's copy has only in-frame clones and lacks some. The sample carries 160,000 or so clones, more than 85% recorded once. Sequenced input: blood. The receptor was isolated from a woman in her 30s in good health.

The chain's CDR3 is CASSQSEGVEQYF. Written as DNA, the CDR3 is TGCGCCAGCAGCCAATCAGAGGGAGTCGAGCAGTACTTC. The V call is TRBV5-1, the J call TRBJ2-7, with D possibly matching TRBD2 (5 bases). V shed 4 bases and J shed 6 bases, with 14 bases lying between them. Germline V lookup: CDR1 SGHRS, CDR2 YFSETQ. This CDR3 is 13 amino acids long.